These T cell receptor beta chains were read from a single sample in a study of T-cell memory formation after mild COVID-19. A single record per CDR3 protein comes from TCRdb applying MiXCR to the 5' RACE reads. Among roughly 150,000 distinct CDR3 sequences listed, approximately 12% were seen once. Input material: PBMCs or a T cell subset sorted from them (not recorded which). All receptors come from a man between 18 and 29 years old who had mild COVID-19 (a few samples of this study predate the infection). Cell type and time point are not known. CDR3s include the opening cysteine and the closing phenylalanine or tryptophan. The D gene is left open where the match is weak. Size is stated for part of the rows, as once, few or many counts, or as a class when the clone is expanded.

abundance	v_gene	j_gene	d_gene	len	CDR3nt	CDR3aa
few	TRBV5-1	TRBJ1-1	TRBD1	15	TGCGCCAGCAGGCAGGGGGACCGAAAAACTGCAGAAGCTTTCTTT	CASRQGDRKTAEAFF
few	TRBV7-7	TRBJ1-2	-	12	TGTGCCAGCAGCTTAGTAGTTCGTCAAGGCGGCTTC	CASSLVVRQGGF
few	TRBV6-6	TRBJ2-2	TRBD1	14	TGTGCCGGCACGGGACAGGAGAACACCGGGGAGCTGTTTTTT	CAGTGQENTGELFF
-	TRBV14	TRBJ2-3	TRBD2	15	TGTGCCAGCAGCCCGCAAGCGGGAATCACAGATACGCAGTATTTT	CASSPQAGITDTQYF
few	TRBV6-5	TRBJ2-7	TRBD1	13	TGTGCCAGCAGCCGGGGACAGGGGAACGAGCAGTACTTC	CASSRGQGNEQYF
-	TRBV6-5	TRBJ2-2	-	16	TGTGCCAGCAGTTACGAGGGGGGGGCCGACACCGGGGAGCTGTTTTTT	CASSYEGGADTGELFF
-	TRBV12-3/TRBV12-4	TRBJ1-6	-	15	TGTGCCAGCAGTCCCAACCGTGGCTATAATTCACCCCTCCACTTT	CASSPNRGYNSPLHF
-	TRBV5-1	TRBJ1-3	-	15	TGCGCCAGCAGCTTGGCGGCAGGGCATGGAAACACCATATATTTT	CASSLAAGHGNTIYF
-	TRBV20-1	TRBJ2-5	TRBD1	15	TGCAGTGCTAGTAGAGGGGGCCGTCGGACAGAGACCCAGTACTTC	CSASRGGRRTETQYF
few	TRBV4-1	TRBJ2-3	-	14	TGCGCCAGCAGTCGCGGAGGCGACACAGATACGCAGTATTTT	CASSRGGDTDTQYF
-	TRBV12-3/TRBV12-4	TRBJ1-3	TRBD1	14	TGTGCCAGCAGTTTACGACAGGGAACAAACACCATATATTTT	CASSLRQGTNTIYF
few	TRBV29-1	TRBJ1-1	-	15	TGCAGCGTTGAAACTCGAATGTCGGTGAACACTGAAGCTTTCTTT	CSVETRMSVNTEAFF
-	TRBV6-2/TRBV6-3	TRBJ1-2	-	12	TGTGCCAGCAGCGGACGGACCTATGGCTACACCTTC	CASSGRTYGYTF
few	TRBV24-1	TRBJ2-2	TRBD2	18	TGTGCCACCAGTGATTTCCCCCAAAGCGGGGGTAACACCGGGGAGCTGTTTTTT	CATSDFPQSGGNTGELFF
few	TRBV4-3	TRBJ1-5	-	14	TGCGCCAGCAGCCTCAGGGTTGAGAATCAGCCCCAGCATTTT	CASSLRVENQPQHF
few	TRBV5-4	TRBJ2-3	-	11	TGTGCCAGCAGCGCGCGAGATACGCAGTATTTT	CASSARDTQYF
-	TRBV5-1	TRBJ2-5	TRBD2	13	TGCGCCAGCAATCCCGGGGGGTCAGAGACCCAGTACTTC	CASNPGGSETQYF